A selection of T cell receptor beta chains follows, all from one sample in a study of patients and donors after allogeneic stem cell transplantation. TCRdb ran MiXCR on the RT-PCR reads and lists one entry per CDR3 protein. The table has more than 850,000 distinct CDR3 sequences, 15% to 20% seen once. Material: blood, either unsorted or a sorted T cell fraction (not recorded which). Receptors were obtained from a human donor who was either an allogeneic HSCT recipient or a stem cell or donor lymphocyte infusion donor (not recorded which). It is not recorded whose cells these are; they may come from a transplant donor. Each CDR3 is given with its conserved first and last residue. D genes are given only for firm matches. Clone size, where shown, is once, few, many, or a class for clones that have expanded.

cdr3_length | j_call | d_call | v_call | clone_size | cdr3_aa | cdr3_nt
13 | TRBJ1-5 | - | TRBV6-1 | many | CASRKGVNQPQHF | TGTGCCAGCAGAAAAGGCGTTAATCAGCCCCAGCATTTT
14 | TRBJ2-2 | TRBD1 | TRBV20-1 | - | CSARPRGSGGELFF | TGCAGTGCTCGACCCAGGGGGAGCGGCGGGGAGCTGTTTTTT
13 | TRBJ1-4 | - | TRBV4-2 | once | CASSQGRGGKLFF | TGTGCCAGCAGCCAAGGACGAGGGGGAAAACTGTTTTTT
14 | TRBJ1-2 | - | TRBV7-3 | few | CASSFGGDLDGYTF | TGTGCCAGCAGCTTCGGCGGGGACCTTGATGGCTACACCTTC
15 | TRBJ1-1 | - | TRBV7-9 | - | CASSLAQGVATEAFF | TGTGCCAGCAGCTTAGCGCAGGGAGTGGCCACTGAAGCTTTCTTT
12 | TRBJ2-4 | - | TRBV13 | few | CASSLDPNIQYF | TGTGCCAGCAGCTTGGACCCAAACATTCAGTACTTC
15 | TRBJ2-3 | TRBD2 | TRBV29-1 | few | CSVGLAGLRTDTQYF | TGCAGCGTTGGACTAGCGGGACTCCGCACAGATACGCAGTATTTT
15 | TRBJ2-7 | - | TRBV5-1 | few | CASSGGAGRTYEQYF | TGCGCCAGCAGCGGTGGCGCGGGGAGAACCTACGAGCAGTACTTC
16 | TRBJ2-1 | TRBD2 | TRBV24-1 | few | CATSDPSSGQYNEQFF | TGTGCCACCAGTGACCCATCTAGCGGCCAGTACAATGAGCAGTTCTTC
11 | TRBJ1-1 | - | TRBV6-5 | few | CASSYYTEAFF | TGTGCCAGCAGTTATTACACTGAAGCTTTCTTT
15 | TRBJ1-2 | - | TRBV3-1 | - | CASSQEVTARHGYTF | TGTGCCAGCAGCCAAGAGGTAACTGCGAGACATGGCTACACCTTC
14 | TRBJ1-5 | - | TRBV5-6 | - | CASSFQGFNQPQHF | TGTGCCAGCAGCTTCCAGGGATTCAATCAGCCCCAGCATTTT
15 | TRBJ2-3 | - | TRBV18 | few | CASSPDRRGADTQYF | TGTGCCAGCTCACCGGACCGTCGGGGCGCAGATACGCAGTATTTT
16 | TRBJ2-3 | - | TRBV19 | - | CASSRGTSLSADTQYF | TGTGCCAGTAGTAGGGGGACTTCCCTTTCGGCAGATACGCAGTATTTT
15 | TRBJ2-5 | TRBD1 | TRBV5-5 | few | CASSPRTGNQETQYF | TGTGCCAGCAGCCCACGGACAGGAAACCAAGAGACCCAGTACTTC
12 | TRBJ1-1 | - | TRBV12-3/TRBV12-4 | - | CASSLGLGEAFF | TGTGCCAGCAGTTTAGGTTTAGGGGAAGCTTTCTTT
15 | TRBJ1-4 | TRBD1 | TRBV24-1 | - | CATSDGQGPNEKLFF | TGTGCCACCAGTGATGGACAGGGACCTAATGAAAAACTGTTTTTT
19 | TRBJ2-1 | TRBD2 | TRBV4-2 | - | CASSQDPRGGESSYNEQFF | TGTGCCAGCAGCCAAGATCCCCGGGGGGGCGAAAGCTCCTACAATGAGCAGTTCTTC
15 | TRBJ2-7 | - | TRBV7-6 | - | CASSSQGLGSDEQYF | TGTGCCAGCAGCTCTCAAGGTTTGGGCTCCGACGAGCAGTACTTC
17 | TRBJ1-4 | - | TRBV5-5 | - | CASSLGAGRIANEKLFF | TGTGCCAGCAGCTTGGGGGCAGGGCGAATAGCTAATGAAAAACTGTTTTTT
17 | TRBJ1-5 | - | TRBV2 | - | CASSEGLGQGNNQPQHF | TGTGCCAGCAGTGAAGGTCTAGGGCAGGGCAACAATCAGCCCCAGCATTTT
14 | TRBJ2-1 | TRBD2 | TRBV20-1 | - | CSARTSGRAGEQFF | TGCAGTGCTAGAACTAGCGGGAGGGCAGGTGAGCAGTTCTTC
16 | TRBJ2-3 | - | TRBV24-1 | - | CATSEPGTKGSDTQYF | TGTGCCACCAGTGAACCCGGGACAAAGGGGTCAGATACGCAGTATTTT
15 | TRBJ1-1 | TRBD1 | TRBV7-2 | - | CASSPPGTGWGEAFF | TGTGCCAGCAGCCCCCCCGGGACAGGGTGGGGTGAAGCTTTCTTT
11 | TRBJ1-2 | TRBD1 | TRBV20-1 | - | CSAGGQGGYTF | TGCAGTGCTGGTGGACAGGGGGGCTACACCTTC
13 | TRBJ2-7 | - | TRBV5-6 | few | CASSLVGPGEQYF | TGTGCCAGCAGCTTGGTCGGTCCCGGGGAGCAGTACTTC
15 | TRBJ2-2 | TRBD1 | TRBV11-2 | few | CASSLGTGMSGELFF | TGTGCCAGCAGCCTTGGGACAGGGATGAGCGGGGAGCTGTTTTTT
15 | TRBJ2-1 | TRBD1 | TRBV27 | - | CASSLSGTGWDEQFF | TGTGCCAGCAGTTTATCGGGGACAGGGTGGGATGAGCAGTTCTTC
19 | TRBJ2-4 | TRBD2 | TRBV12-3/TRBV12-4 | - | CASSSRRLAGDRGKNIQYF | TGTGCCAGCAGTTCCAGAAGACTAGCGGGAGATCGAGGCAAAAACATTCAGTACTTC
14 | TRBJ2-7 | - | TRBV7-9 | - | CASIKSGTPYEQYF | TGTGCCAGCATCAAGAGCGGTACGCCCTACGAGCAGTACTTC
14 | TRBJ2-1 | TRBD1 | TRBV20-1 | - | CSAWFRDRGREQFF | TGCAGTGCTTGGTTCCGGGACAGGGGGCGAGAGCAGTTCTTC
16 | TRBJ1-5 | - | TRBV20-1 | - | CSARAPGTVSNQPQHF | TGCAGTGCTAGAGCCCCAGGGACCGTTAGCAATCAGCCCCAGCATTTT
15 | TRBJ2-1 | TRBD1 | TRBV12-3/TRBV12-4 | many | CASSDRQGISNEQFF | TGTGCCAGCAGTGACCGACAGGGGATAAGTAATGAGCAGTTCTTC
15 | TRBJ2-7 | TRBD1 | TRBV5-1 | - | CASSLGDRTSYEQYF | TGCGCCAGCAGCTTGGGGGACAGGACTTCCTACGAGCAGTACTTC
14 | TRBJ2-5 | TRBD1 | TRBV10-3 | many | CAITADRGGETQYF | TGTGCCATCACCGCGGACAGGGGCGGTGAGACCCAGTACTTC
14 | TRBJ1-4 | TRBD1 | TRBV5-1 | - | CASSLGQGHEKLFF | TGCGCCAGCAGCCTAGGACAGGGGCATGAAAAACTGTTTTTT
15 | TRBJ2-3 | - | TRBV13 | - | CASSGSLGLTDTQYF | TGTGCCAGCAGCGGATCCTTAGGACTGACAGATACGCAGTATTTT
16 | TRBJ2-1 | TRBD2 | TRBV9 | - | CASSVGYLAGGNEQFF | TGTGCCAGCAGCGTAGGTTATCTAGCGGGGGGAAATGAGCAGTTCTTC
14 | TRBJ1-3 | TRBD1 | TRBV19 | - | CASTRTGKGNTIYF | TGTGCCAGTACTCGGACAGGGAAAGGAAACACCATATATTTT